This entry is about one T cell receptor (beta chain). The sample belongs to a study of blood T cell repertoires in COVID-19. At the level of the study: COVID-19 samples from acute and convalescent phases originated in the United States, Italy and Spain. T cells, B-cell-depleted T cells, or PBMCs supplied cDNA or gDNA.

Seattle cases were enrolled at active infection and followed longitudinally. Study processing details: Reference gene primer amplification gave nucleated cell count estimates. TCRdb's table, derived via immunoSEQ multiplex PCR, lists solely in-frame clones and lacks some. Clone size and V and J calls were adopted from that table, with D and trimming inferred from the DNA. Of 97,000 or so clones listed, about 85% are singletons. With 1 base removed from V and 6 bases from J, the gap between germline ends came to 16 bases. CDR1 is SGHKS, CDR2 YYEKEE, per germline (reference sequence). The CDR3 has 16 amino acids.

Sample: peripheral blood. The receptor's source is a woman between 50 and 59 years old with COVID-19, enrolled during active disease. This chain links TRBV5-5 with TRBJ1-4; D gene unclear. In nucleotides, the CDR3 is TGTGCCAGCAGCTTGAGTCAGTCGGAAGGAGATGAAAAACTGTTTTTT. This codes for CASSLSQSEGDEKLFF.